Listed here are 28 T cell receptor beta chains from one sample, sequenced in a study of shared clonotypes between healthy human individuals. Using immunoSEQ multiplex PCR, the repertoire was profiled, and TCRdb retains in-frame clones only, with some absent. The sample records millions of clones, over 85% being singletons. The source material was naive CD4+ T cells from PBMCs. Subset described: CD45RA+ positively selected. Receptor source: a man younger than 35 in good health. Some clones in this sample may be carry-over from other donors' samples.

This clone appeared a few times. The rearrangement links TRBV7-3 to TRBJ1-1; D gene unclear. The V end was cut by 7 bases, the J end by 5 bases, with 14 bases between. The germline CDR1 and CDR2 sequences are SGHTA and FQGTGA. The CDR3 length is 13 residues. The CDR3 is CASTRQLGTEAFF. The CDR3, as DNA: TGTGCCAGCACCCGACAACTGGGGACTGAAGCTTTCTTT.

The chain employs TRBV4-3 and TRBJ2-7; D is unclear. With 2 bases removed from V and 2 bases from J, the gap between germline ends came to 13 bases. The germline V gene has CDR1 LGHNA and CDR2 YSLEER. The CDR3 is 15 residues long. The CDR3 here is CASSQKIHSPYEQYF. As DNA, the CDR3 is TGCGCCAGCAGCCAAAAAATACACAGCCCCTACGAGCAGTACTTC.

The genes are TRBV28 and TRBJ1-2; D is perhaps TRBD1 (5 bases). Trimming stripped 5 bases from V and 4 bases from J, with 17 bases between. The germline V gene has CDR1 MDHEN and CDR2 SYDVKM. CDR3 size: 15 residues. The CDR3 DNA is TGTGCCAGCAGTCTAATAGGGACGGGCGGCTATGGCTACACCTTC. Residues: CASSLIGTGGYGYTF.

The gene calls are TRBV27 and TRBJ2-5, with D perhaps TRBD1 (7 bases). CDR3 length: 16 residues. The V gene lost 0 bases and the J gene lost 5 bases, with 16 bases spanning the gap. Germline V gene lookup returns CDR1 MNHEY and CDR2 SMNVEV (reference sequence). CDR3 in amino acids: CASSLSPQPGGETQYF. The CDR3 nucleotides read TGTGCCAGCAGTTTATCCCCCCAACCAGGGGGGGAGACCCAGTACTTC.

This sequence joins TRBV10-3 and TRBJ1-1; D unresolved. CDR3 length: 14 residues. V dropped 6 bases and J dropped 1 base, with 12 bases sitting between them. Germline CDR1 is ENHRY and CDR2 is SYGVKD. CDR3 amino acids: CAISAQQWNTEAFF. CDR3 sequence (DNA): TGTGCCATCAGCGCCCAGCAGTGGAACACTGAAGCTTTCTTT.

This clone was counted once. V is TRBV15 and J is TRBJ2-3; D gene uncertain. The V and J ends lost 3 bases and 3 bases respectively, with 7 bases between them. The germline gives CDR1 LNHNV, CDR2 YYDKDF (reference sequence). This CDR3 is built from 13 residues. The CDR3 DNA sequence: TGTGCCACCAGCAGGGCGGCTACAGATACGCAGTATTTT. Amino acid sequence: CATSRAATDTQYF.

This clone appeared once. The genes are TRBV6-5 and TRBJ1-4, with D perhaps TRBD1 (5 bases). This CDR3 is built from 15 residues. Germline V gene lookup returns CDR1 MNHEY and CDR2 SVGAGI. Between the trimmed V and J ends, which lost 6 bases and 4 bases, there was a span of 15 bases. Here the CDR3 DNA reads TGTGCCAGCAGCCTTTCAGGGAGTAATAATGAAAAACTGTTTTTT. It is translated as CASSLSGSNNEKLFF.

A remark on this clone: This specimen includes other DNA sequences encoding the same CDR3. The chain recombines TRBV5-1 with TRBJ2-1; D not certain. CDR3 length: 14 residues. Trimming removed 7 bases from V and 0 bases from J, with 11 bases in between. CDR1 and CDR2 (germline): SGHRS, YFSETQ. CDR3 region: CASSTESSYNEQFF. The CDR3, as DNA: TGCGCCAGCTCCACAGAAAGCTCCTACAATGAGCAGTTCTTC.

This rearrangement joins TRBV4-3 to TRBJ2-2; no reliable D call. V lost 0 bases and J lost 3, with 5 bases in between. Germline V gene lookup returns CDR1 LGHNA and CDR2 YSLEER. The CDR3 covers 14 residues. CDR3 DNA sequence: TGCGCCAGCAGCCAAGAAAGGGACACCGGGGAGCTGTTTTTT. This codes for CASSQERDTGELFF.

The rearrangement joins TRBV30 to TRBJ2-6; possible D gene TRBD2, 6 bases. The CDR3 contains 12 residues. The ends were cut back, 8 bases at V and 4 bases at J, with 9 bases in the middle. Looked up from germline, CDR1 is GTSNPN and CDR2 is SVGIG (reference sequence). The CDR3 region is CAGGEGANVLTF. CDR3 sequence (DNA): TGTGCCGGAGGGGAGGGGGCCAACGTCCTGACTTTC. The variable domain in full, completed from reference TRBV30 and TRBJ2-6, reads SQTIHQWPATLVQPVGSPLSLECTVEGTSNPNLYWYRQAAGRGLQLLFYSVGIGQISSEVPQNLSASRPQDRQFILSSKKLLLSDSGFYLCAGGEGANVLTFGAGSRLTVL.

V usage is TRBV27 and J usage is TRBJ2-5, with a possible D match to TRBD2 (5 bases). Looked up from germline, CDR1 is MNHEY and CDR2 is SMNVEV (reference sequence). There are 17 residues in the CDR3. Trimming removed 3 bases at V and 2 bases at J, with 19 bases between. CDR3 amino acids: CASSFIWAEGLQETQYF. The CDR3 coding sequence is TGTGCCAGCAGTTTCATTTGGGCAGAGGGCCTGCAAGAGACCCAGTACTTC.

The chain is built from TRBV5-8 and TRBJ1-1; D not certain. The germline V gene has CDR1 SGHTS and CDR2 YDEGEE. This CDR3 region has 15 residues. V lost 1 base and J lost 6, with 16 bases in between. This chain's CDR3 is CASSLLPLVRPEAFF. The CDR3 DNA reads as TGTGCCAGCAGCTTGCTTCCCTTGGTTAGGCCTGAAGCTTTCTTT.

This chain links TRBV4-2 with TRBJ2-7, with D possibly TRBD1 on 6 matching bases. CDR3 length: 15 amino acids. Germline lookup yields CDR1 LGHNA and CDR2 YNFKEQ. V was shortened by 0 bases and J by 2 bases, with 11 bases between the two germline ends. The CDR3 sequence: CASSQDAAGAYEQYF. The CDR3 DNA reads TGTGCCAGCAGCCAAGATGCTGCAGGGGCCTACGAGCAGTACTTC.

V is TRBV27 and J is TRBJ1-5, with a possible D match to TRBD1 (5 bases). The germline V gene encodes CDR1 MNHEY and CDR2 SMNVEV (reference sequence). Trimming removed 5 bases at V and 4 bases at J, with 15 bases between. The CDR3 has 15 amino acids. CDR3 bases: TGTGCCAGCAGTGCCGGGGCTCGAGGGAATCAGCCCCAGCATTTT. It codes for CASSAGARGNQPQHF.

The rearrangement uses TRBV7-3 and TRBJ2-3, with D unresolved. This CDR3 contains 16 residues. CDR1 is SGHTA and CDR2 is FQGTGA in the germline V gene. The V end lost 4 bases, the J end lost 0 bases, and 14 bases lay between the germline ends. CDR3 nucleotide sequence: TGTGCCAGCAGCTCTATCAGGTCCTCTAGCACAGATACGCAGTATTTT. Its protein product is CASSSIRSSSTDTQYF.

The DNA of the CDR3 is TGTGCCAGCTCACCACCGGCCAGGGAGGCGCAGTATTTT. Protein product: CASSPPAREAQYF. The V and J genes are TRBV18 and TRBJ2-3; possibly TRBD2 for D (6 bases). The germline V gene has CDR1 KGHSH and CDR2 LQKENI. The CDR3 consists of 13 residues. Trimming left V 0 bases short and J 10 bases short, with 11 bases between.

The CDR3 loop reads CASSLTRDRGHTGELFF. Written as DNA, the CDR3 is TGTGCCAGCAGCTTAACCCGGGACAGGGGGCACACCGGGGAGCTGTTTTTT. The chain uses TRBV7-3 and TRBJ2-2; 12 nucleotides line up with TRBD1. The CDR3 spans 17 residues. Germline-derived CDR1 and CDR2 are SGHTA and FQGTGA. The ends lost 0 bases at V and 3 bases at J; junction bases unmatched: 2.

CDR3 nucleotides: TGTGCCAGCAGTTTTTCTGGACAGTCCTATGGCTACACCTTC. This gives the protein CASSFSGQSYGYTF. The V call is TRBV28, the J call TRBJ1-2; D may be TRBD1 (6 bases). V lost 3 bases, J lost 4 bases, and 12 bases lay in between. CDR1 is MDHEN and CDR2 is SYDVKM in the germline V gene. CDR3 length equals 14 residues.

Turning to this clone: Other DNA variants within this sample encode the same CDR3. The chain joins TRBV29-1 to TRBJ2-7; 8 nucleotides agree with TRBD1. The length of the CDR3 is 12 residues. The V gene's germline CDR1 is SQVTM and CDR2 ANQGSEA. V dropped 5 bases and J dropped 3; count of bases not matched to a gene: 3. The CDR3 spells CSVSGQGYEQYF. The CDR3 DNA sequence: TGCAGCGTTTCCGGACAGGGCTACGAGCAGTACTTC.

The CDR3 DNA reads as TGTGCCACCCGGTTTGGGCGGGGTAGGGGCACAGATACGCAGTATTTT. Translated: CATRFGRGRGTDTQYF. This chain links TRBV15 with TRBJ2-3; tentatively, D is TRBD2 (6 bases). With 8 bases removed from V and 1 base from J, the gap between germline ends came to 19 bases. This CDR3 is 16 amino acids long. In germline, CDR1 is LNHNV, CDR2 YYDKDF (reference sequence).

V and J are TRBV4-3 and TRBJ2-3; 8 bases line up with TRBD2. Germline V gives CDR1 LGHNA, CDR2 YSLEER. The CDR3 extends over 17 amino acids. V lost 3 bases and J lost 0; bases outside the gene matches: 8. The DNA of the CDR3 is TGCGCCAGCAGCCACACAACTAGCGGTGCTAGCACAGATACGCAGTATTTT. It yields the protein CASSHTTSGASTDTQYF.

Details on this clone: This CDR3 is also generated by other DNA sequences in the sample. The chain carries TRBV5-1 and TRBJ2-7, with no clear D. The V gene's germline CDR1 is SGHRS and CDR2 YFSETQ. The CDR3 is 12 residues long. The germline V and J ends were trimmed by 1 base and 5 bases, with 7 bases remaining between them. The CDR3 protein is CASSLPSDEQYF. The CDR3 nucleotides are TGCGCCAGCAGCTTGCCTAGTGACGAGCAGTACTTC.

CDR3 nucleotide sequence: TGTGCCAGCAGTTCAGAGACCTGGTCTAAATCAGATACGCAGTATTTT. Translating it yields CASSSETWSKSDTQYF. The chain combines TRBV28 with TRBJ2-3, with D unresolved. The CDR3 loop spans 16 amino acids. Germline values: CDR1 MDHEN, CDR2 SYDVKM. V dropped 4 bases and J dropped 4 bases, with 18 bases sitting between them. The whole variable domain, remainder taken from reference TRBV28 and TRBJ2-3, is DVKVTQSSRYLVKRTGEKVFLECVQDMDHENMFWYRQDPGLGLRLIYFSYDVKMKEKGDIPEGYSVSREKKERFSLILESASTNQTSMYLCASSSETWSKSDTQYFGPGTRLTVL.

This clone was seen a single time. The chain has TRBV6-1 and TRBJ1-1; 8 bases fit TRBD1. The germline V gene has CDR1 MNHNS and CDR2 SASEGT. V lost 8 bases to trimming and J lost 4 bases; unmatched junction nucleotides: 9. The CDR3 covers 14 residues. CDR3 in amino acids: CASLPGQALTEAFF. CDR3 nucleotides: TGTGCCAGCCTACCGGGACAGGCCCTCACTGAAGCTTTCTTT.

This clone was observed once. The V call is TRBV18, the J call TRBJ1-1; D is unclear. The germline V gene encodes CDR1 KGHSH and CDR2 LQKENI. The V end was cut by 5 bases, the J end by 3 bases, with 25 bases between. The length of the CDR3 is 18 residues. CDR3 coding DNA: TGTGCCAGCTCAGAGTATTCGACGATCGCGGGAAGTTACACTGAAGCTTTCTTT. Its protein is CASSEYSTIAGSYTEAFF. The whole variable domain, filled in from reference TRBV18 and TRBJ1-1, reads NAGVMQNPRHLVRRRGQEARLRCSPMKGHSHVYWYRQLPEEGLKFMVYLQKENIIDESGMPKERFSAEFPKEGPSILRIQQVVRGDSAAYFCASSEYSTIAGSYTEAFFGQGTRLTVV.

In the case of this clone: Other DNA sequences of this sample code for an identical CDR3. The chain combines TRBV5-1 with TRBJ2-4; D gene uncertain. The V end was cut by 0 bases, the J end by 0 bases, with 4 bases between. From germline, CDR1 is SGHRS and CDR2 YFSETQ. The CDR3 contains 14 residues. CDR3 region: CASSLDLAKNIQYF. CDR3 DNA: TGCGCCAGCAGCTTGGACTTAGCCAAAAACATTCAGTACTTC.

This clone was detected a few times. The V gene is TRBV2, the J gene TRBJ1-1; D uncertain. Per the germline V gene, CDR1 is SNHLY and CDR2 is FYNNEI. The V end was cut by 4 bases, the J end by 10 bases, with 10 bases between. The CDR3 covers 11 residues. CDR3 bases: TGTGCCAGCAGTGCCGACTGGGGAGCTTTCTTT. This sequence encodes CASSADWGAFF. Full variable domain (missing parts from reference TRBV2 and TRBJ1-1): EPEVTQTPSHQVTQMGQEVILRCVPISNHLYFYWYRQILGQKVEFLVSFYNNEISEKSEIFDDQFSVERPDGSNFTLKIRSTKLEDSAMYFCASSADWGAFFGQGTRLTVV.

The V and J genes are TRBV5-1 and TRBJ1-1; no firm D call. With 2 bases removed from V and 0 bases from J, the gap between germline ends came to 8 bases. The V gene's germline CDR1 is SGHRS and CDR2 YFSETQ. The CDR3 loop spans 14 amino acids. CDR3 DNA sequence: TGCGCCAGCAGCTTTTTATCTATGAACACTGAAGCTTTCTTT. Encoded protein: CASSFLSMNTEAFF.